This T cell receptor (beta chain) originates from a study of patients and donors after allogeneic stem cell transplantation. Each CDR3 protein gets one entry after TCRdb re-called the RT-PCR reads with MiXCR. Of 900,000 to 1,000,000 distinct CDR3 sequences detected, more than 15% appear once; the ten largest clones hold 5% to 6.5%. This clonotype was counted between two and nine times. Deletions cut 4 bases from V and 0 bases from J, with 8 bases between. The germline gives CDR1 MNHEY, CDR2 SMNVEV (reference sequence). The CDR3 spans 14 residues. This TCR was recovered from a human donor who was either an allogeneic HSCT recipient or a stem cell or donor lymphocyte infusion donor (not recorded which). It is not recorded whose cells these are; they may come from a transplant donor. The V gene is TRBV27, the J gene TRBJ2-3; D remains unclear. Specimen: blood, either unsorted or a sorted T cell fraction (not recorded which). The CDR3 region has the DNA TGTGCCAGCAGTTGGGTGGGGAGCACAGATACGCAGTATTTT. This translates into CASSWVGSTDTQYF.